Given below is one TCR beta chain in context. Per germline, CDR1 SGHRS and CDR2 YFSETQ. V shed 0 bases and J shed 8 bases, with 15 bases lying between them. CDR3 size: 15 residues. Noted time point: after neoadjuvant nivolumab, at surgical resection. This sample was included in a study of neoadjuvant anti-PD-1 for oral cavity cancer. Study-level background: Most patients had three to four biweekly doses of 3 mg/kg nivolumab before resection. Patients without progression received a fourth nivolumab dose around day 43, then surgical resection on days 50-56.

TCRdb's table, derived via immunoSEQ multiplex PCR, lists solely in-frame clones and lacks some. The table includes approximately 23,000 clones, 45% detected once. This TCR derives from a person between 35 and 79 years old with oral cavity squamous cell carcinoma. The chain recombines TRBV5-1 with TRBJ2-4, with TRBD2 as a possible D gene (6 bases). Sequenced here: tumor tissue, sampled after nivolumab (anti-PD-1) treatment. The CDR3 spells CASSLEGGTPDIQYF. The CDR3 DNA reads TGCGCCAGCAGCTTGGAAGGAGGGACTCCGGACATTCAGTACTTC.